Given below is one T cell receptor beta chain in context. Its specific antigen is unknown. The protocol used for the library was 5' RACE. Preparation of each TCR library used approximately 4,000 ng of total RNA. For each sample, cDNA synthesis with SMARTScribe reverse transcriptase was split into eight separate reactions. During cDNA synthesis, template switching introduced unique molecular identifiers that contained a 6-nucleotide sample barcode. Two nested PCRs of approximately 16 and 10 cycles amplified the TCRalpha and TCRbeta cDNA, and bead purification followed each PCR. Before amplification, the cDNA was treated with uracil DNA-glycosylase and purified using the QIAquick PCR purification kit. The second PCR added Illumina TruSeq-compatible adapters along with sample-specific barcodes. TapeStation and Qubit were used to check library quality and concentration, and 4.5 to 5 ng of each library was pooled. The pooled libraries were sequenced with 2 x 100 bp reads and custom sequencing primers on an Illumina HiSeq2500 single-index Rapid Run. In the authors' own workflow: MiGEC version 1.2.6 was used for UMI-based consensus assembly, which corrected PCR and sequencing errors. MiXCR version 2.1.1 was used to carry out V(D)J alignment, clonotype assembly and CDR3 extraction. Gene usage, clonotype sharing and MAIT/NKT TCR abundance were normalised by analysing the top 1000, 10 000 and 20 000 clonotypes per sample. After downsampling to 27 000 UMIs, diversity was calculated as the inverse Simpson index using the vegan R package. Statistical testing used paired Mann-Whitney U tests on the discordant twin pairs and applied Benjamini-Hochberg correction for multiple testing. After reprocessing by TCRdb, each CDR3 protein sequence is one entry, and no DNA is given. What appears here as the V and J calls and clone size reflects TCRdb's work, not the paper's. The sample has 200,000 to 250,000 distinct CDR3 sequences on record. The ten largest clones capture more than 7.5% of the sample.

The germline V gene gives CDR1 as SGHTA and CDR2 as FQGNSA. The CDR3 numbers 14 residues from cysteine through phenylalanine. No DNA accompanies this entry. The data were obtained in a study of monozygotic twins with inflammatory bowel disease (dated by TCRdb to about 2019). Concerning the study at large: The complete study included about 30 monozygotic twin pairs: 19 IBD-discordant Danish pairs and nine German pairs, of which four were IBD-concordant and five were IBD-discordant. Each individual had, on average, about 151 000 unique TCRalpha sequences and 181 000 unique TCRbeta sequences available for analysis. The search for disease-associated traits relied mainly on comparing IBD patients with their genetically identical healthy co-twins within discordant pairs.

The study at large found these results: IBD patients shared fewer clonotypes with other individuals than healthy twins did, most markedly in patients showing signs of disease activity. The analysis was unable to tell different T cell subtypes apart. A decrease in TCRbeta repertoire diversity, as measured by inverse Simpson index, was observed in IBD patients compared with their healthy co-twins. The results gave no support for a single strong signal or clonotype linked to IBD. Repertoire similarity did not differ between concordant and discordant twins, which could be due to limited statistical power. Because patients were on differing immunosuppressive treatments, the repertoires may have picked up extra background noise and inter-individual variability.

A roughly 2.6 ml peripheral blood sample was drawn into PAXgene tubes per donor and stored at -80°C. Total RNA was isolated from whole blood with the PAXgene blood miRNA kit on an automated QIAcube, without T cell sorting. Peripheral blood from monozygotic twin pairs who were concordant or discordant for inflammatory bowel disease underwent deep TCRalpha and TCRbeta repertoire profiling using unique molecular barcoding. For every twin pair, smoking habits were documented, and each individual was categorised as a current, former or never smoker. The chain joins TRBV7-2 to TRBJ2-2; with no DNA, the TCRdb D assignment of TRBD2 cannot be verified. The sequenced material came from blood. The receptor's source is a human donor with ulcerative colitis or Crohn's disease, or a healthy co-twin of an affected twin (not recorded which). The CDR3 reads as follows: CASKREYATGELFF.